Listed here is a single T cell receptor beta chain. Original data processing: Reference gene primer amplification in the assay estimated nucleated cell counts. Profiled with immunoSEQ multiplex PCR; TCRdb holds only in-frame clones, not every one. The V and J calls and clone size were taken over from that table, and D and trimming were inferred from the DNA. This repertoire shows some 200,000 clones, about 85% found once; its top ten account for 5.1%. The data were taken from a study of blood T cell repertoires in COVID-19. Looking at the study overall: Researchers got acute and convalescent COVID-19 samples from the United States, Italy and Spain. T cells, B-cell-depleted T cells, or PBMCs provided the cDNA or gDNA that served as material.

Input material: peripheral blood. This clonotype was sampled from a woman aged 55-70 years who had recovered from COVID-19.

Here the CDR3 DNA reads TGCGCCAGCAGCTTGGCACTAGCGGACTACAATGAGCAGTTCTTC. It yields the protein CASSLALADYNEQFF. This sequence joins TRBV5-1 and TRBJ2-1, with TRBD2 matching 8 bases. The CDR3 loop spans 15 amino acids. The trim removed 0 bases at V and 3 bases at J, leaving 2 bases unmatched. CDR1 is SGHRS and CDR2 is YFSETQ in the germline V gene.